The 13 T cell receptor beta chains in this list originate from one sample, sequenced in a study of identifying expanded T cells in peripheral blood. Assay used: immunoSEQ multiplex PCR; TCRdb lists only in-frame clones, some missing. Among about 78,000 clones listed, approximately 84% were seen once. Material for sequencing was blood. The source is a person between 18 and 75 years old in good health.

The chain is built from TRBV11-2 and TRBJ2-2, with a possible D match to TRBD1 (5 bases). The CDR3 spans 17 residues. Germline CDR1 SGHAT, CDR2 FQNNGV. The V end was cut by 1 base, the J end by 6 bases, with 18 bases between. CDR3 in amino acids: CASSLVGIRAPPGELFF. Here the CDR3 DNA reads TGTGCCAGCAGCTTAGTAGGGATCAGGGCCCCTCCCGGGGAGCTGTTTTTT.

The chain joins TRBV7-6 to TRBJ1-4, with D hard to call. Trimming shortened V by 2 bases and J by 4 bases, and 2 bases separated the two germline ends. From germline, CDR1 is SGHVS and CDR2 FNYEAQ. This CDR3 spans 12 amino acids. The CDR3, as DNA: TGTGCCAGCAGCTTAAATAATGAAAAACTGTTTTTT. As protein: CASSLNNEKLFF.

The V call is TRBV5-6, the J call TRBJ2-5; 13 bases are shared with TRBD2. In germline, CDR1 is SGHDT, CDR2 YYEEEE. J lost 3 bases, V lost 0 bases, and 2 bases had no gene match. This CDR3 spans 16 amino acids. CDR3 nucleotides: TGTGCCAGCAGCTTGGAACTAGCGGGAGGGGAAGAGACCCAGTACTTC. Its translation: CASSLELAGGEETQYF.

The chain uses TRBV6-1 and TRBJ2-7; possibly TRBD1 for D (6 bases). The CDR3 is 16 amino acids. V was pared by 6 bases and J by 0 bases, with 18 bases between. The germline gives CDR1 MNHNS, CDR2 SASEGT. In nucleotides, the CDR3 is TGTGCCAGCAGGGAACGGACAGACTTCTTCTCCTACGAGCAGTACTTC. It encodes CASRERTDFFSYEQYF.

Here the CDR3 reads CASRDDSPGTYNEQFF. The CDR3 nucleotides are TGTGCCAGTAGGGATGACAGTCCGGGGACCTACAATGAGCAGTTCTTC. J is TRBJ2-1 and V is TRBV19, with D perhaps given as TRBD1 or TRBD2 (5 bases each). Trimming removed 6 bases from V and 2 bases from J, with 17 bases in between. The CDR3 is made up of 16 amino acids. CDR1 LNHDA and CDR2 SQIVND come from the germline V gene (reference sequence).

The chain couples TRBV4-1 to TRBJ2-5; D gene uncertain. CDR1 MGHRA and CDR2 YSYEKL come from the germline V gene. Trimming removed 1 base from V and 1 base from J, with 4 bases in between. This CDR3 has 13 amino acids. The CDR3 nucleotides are TGCGCCAGCAGCCAAGGGGGCCAAGAGACCCAGTACTTC. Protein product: CASSQGGQETQYF.

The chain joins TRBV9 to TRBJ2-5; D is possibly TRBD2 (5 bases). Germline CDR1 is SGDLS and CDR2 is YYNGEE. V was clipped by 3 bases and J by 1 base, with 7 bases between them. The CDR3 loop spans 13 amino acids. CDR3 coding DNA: TGTGCCAGCAGCGCTACTAGCCAAGAGACCCAGTACTTC. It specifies CASSATSQETQYF.

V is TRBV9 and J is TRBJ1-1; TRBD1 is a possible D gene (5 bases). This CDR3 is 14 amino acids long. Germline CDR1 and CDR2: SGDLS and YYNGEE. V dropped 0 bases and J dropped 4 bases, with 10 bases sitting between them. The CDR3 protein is CASSVDGQSTEAFF. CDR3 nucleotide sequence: TGTGCCAGCAGCGTAGACGGACAAAGCACTGAAGCTTTCTTT.

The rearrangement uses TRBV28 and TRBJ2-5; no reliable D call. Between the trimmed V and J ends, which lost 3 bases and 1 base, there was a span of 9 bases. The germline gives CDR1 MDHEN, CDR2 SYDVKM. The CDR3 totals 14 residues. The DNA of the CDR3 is TGTGCCAGCAGTTTGGGTGGCCCCCAAGAGACCCAGTACTTC. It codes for CASSLGGPQETQYF. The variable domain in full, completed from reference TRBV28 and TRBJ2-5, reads DVKVTQSSRYLVKRTGEKVFLECVQDMDHENMFWYRQDPGLGLRLIYFSYDVKMKEKGDIPEGYSVSREKKERFSLILESASTNQTSMYLCASSLGGPQETQYFGPGTRLLVL.

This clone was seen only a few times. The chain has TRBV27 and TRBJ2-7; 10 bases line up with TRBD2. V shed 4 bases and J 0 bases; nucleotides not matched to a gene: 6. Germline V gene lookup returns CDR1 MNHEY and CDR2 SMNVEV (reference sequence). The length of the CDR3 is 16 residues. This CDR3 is CASSSDSSGSSYEQYF. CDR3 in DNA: TGTGCCAGCAGTTCGGACTCTAGCGGGAGCTCCTACGAGCAGTACTTC.

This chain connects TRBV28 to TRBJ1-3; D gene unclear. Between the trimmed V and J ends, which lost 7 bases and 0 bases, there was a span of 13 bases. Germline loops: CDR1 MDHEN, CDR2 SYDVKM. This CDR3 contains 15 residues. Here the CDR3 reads CASTLSVPSGNTIYF. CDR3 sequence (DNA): TGTGCCAGCACCCTATCCGTCCCCTCTGGAAACACCATATATTTT.

The CDR3 DNA reads TGTGCCAGCAGCTGGGGGCGCTCGACTTATGGCTACACCTTC. Translating it yields CASSWGRSTYGYTF. The chain recombines TRBV5-6 with TRBJ1-2; tentative D call: TRBD1 (6 bases). Trimming left V 3 bases short and J 5 bases short, with 14 bases between. CDR3 length: 14 residues. The germline V gene has CDR1 SGHDT and CDR2 YYEEEE. The whole variable domain, filled in from reference TRBV5-6 and TRBJ1-2, reads DAGVTQSPTHLIKTRGQQVTLRCSPKSGHDTVSWYQQALGQGPQFIFQYYEEEERQRGNFPDRFSGHQFPNYSSELNVNALLLGDSALYLCASSWGRSTYGYTFGSGTRLTVV.

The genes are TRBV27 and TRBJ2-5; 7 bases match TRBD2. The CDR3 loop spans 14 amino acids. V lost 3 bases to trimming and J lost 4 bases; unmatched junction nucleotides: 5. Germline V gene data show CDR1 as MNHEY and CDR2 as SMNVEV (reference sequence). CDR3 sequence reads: CASSFGGKGETQYF. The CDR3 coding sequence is TGTGCCAGCAGTTTCGGGGGGAAGGGAGAGACCCAGTACTTC.